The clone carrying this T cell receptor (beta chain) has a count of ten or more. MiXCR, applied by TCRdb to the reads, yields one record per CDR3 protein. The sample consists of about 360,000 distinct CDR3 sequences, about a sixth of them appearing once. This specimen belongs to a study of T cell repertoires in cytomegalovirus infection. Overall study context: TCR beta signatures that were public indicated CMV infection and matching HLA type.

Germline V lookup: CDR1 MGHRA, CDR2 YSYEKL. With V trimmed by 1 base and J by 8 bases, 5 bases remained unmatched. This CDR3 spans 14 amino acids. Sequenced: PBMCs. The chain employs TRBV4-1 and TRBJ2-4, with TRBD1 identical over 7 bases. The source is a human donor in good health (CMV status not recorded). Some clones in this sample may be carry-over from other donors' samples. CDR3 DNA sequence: TGCGCCAGCAGCCAAGGGGGGACAGACCACATTCAGTACTTC. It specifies CASSQGGTDHIQYF.